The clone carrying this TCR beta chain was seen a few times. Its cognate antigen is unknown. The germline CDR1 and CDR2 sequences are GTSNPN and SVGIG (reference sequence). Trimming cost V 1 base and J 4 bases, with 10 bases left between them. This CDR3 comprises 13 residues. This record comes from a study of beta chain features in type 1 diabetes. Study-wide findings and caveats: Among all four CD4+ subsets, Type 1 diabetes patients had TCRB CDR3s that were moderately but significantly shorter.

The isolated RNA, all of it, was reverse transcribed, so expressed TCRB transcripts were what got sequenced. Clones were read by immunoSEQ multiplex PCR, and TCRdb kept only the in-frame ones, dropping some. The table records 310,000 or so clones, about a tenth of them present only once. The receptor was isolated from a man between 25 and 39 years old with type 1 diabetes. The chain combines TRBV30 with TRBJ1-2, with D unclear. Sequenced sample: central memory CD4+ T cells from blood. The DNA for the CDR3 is TGTGCCTGGAGTGCCGGTCAGTCCTATGGCTACACCTTC. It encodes CAWSAGQSYGYTF.